This T cell receptor (beta chain) is from a study of cytomegalovirus exposure and HLA in healthy donors. Study-wide points: With later analysis, a missense DCLRE1C variant became linked to TCR beta V- and J-gene trimming.

Primers: 60 Vbeta forward and 13 Jbeta reverse. Assay: immunoSEQ multiplex PCR; the TCRdb copy retains only in-frame clones and omits some. The data show some 98,000 clones, approximately 80% seen once. Donors showed nominal health when sampled, although they likely had unrecorded immune exposures. A word on this clone: Its antigen is not identified.

The CDR3 covers 11 residues. V was pared by 10 bases and J by 12 bases, with 8 bases of the junction left unmatched. The germline CDR1 and CDR2 sequences are MNHEY and SMNVEV (reference sequence). This clonotype was sampled from a human donor in good health. Sequenced: PBMCs. The V call is TRBV27, the J call TRBJ2-4; 8 bases match TRBD1. The CDR3 is CAKTTGGSQYF. CDR3 sequence (DNA): TGTGCCAAGACTACAGGGGGTAGTCAGTACTTC.